These T cell receptor beta chains were read from a single sample in a study of cytomegalovirus exposure and HLA in healthy donors. Generated by immunoSEQ multiplex PCR, the TCRdb table keeps only in-frame clones and is missing some. Among over 200,000 clones, over 80% were seen once, and the ten largest hold 5% to 6.5%. Sequencing was done on a sample of PBMCs. The receptors stem from a middle-aged woman in good health and CMV-seropositive. Both conserved end residues are part of each CDR3. A D gene is named only where the DNA matches it firmly. Rows may omit the clone size; those that give it use once, few, many or a size class.

>TRBJ2-1|TRBV5-1|.|.
TGCGCCAGCAGCTTGGGCGGGATGACGGTACTGAGCTCCTACAATGAGCAGTTCTTC
CASSLGGMTVLSSYNEQFF
>TRBJ2-3|TRBV5-4|.|.
TGTGCCAGCAGCCCGCAGCGGGGCACAGATACGCAGTATTTT
CASSPQRGTDTQYF
>TRBJ2-5|TRBV27|.|.
TGTGCCAGCAGTGCGTTACTCCAGGGAGAGACCCAGTACTTC
CASSALLQGETQYF
>TRBJ1-1|TRBV7-3|.|once
TGTGCCAGCAGCTTAGGCGGTCACACTGAAGCTTTCTTT
CASSLGGHTEAFF
>TRBJ2-3|TRBV9|TRBD2|.
TGTGCCAGCAGCGTAAGCGGGAGGAGGGCAGATACGCAGTATTTT
CASSVSGRRADTQYF
>TRBJ2-7|TRBV7-9|TRBD1|few
TGTGCCAGCAGCTTATCGGGACAGAGTAACTACGAGCAGTACTTC
CASSLSGQSNYEQYF
>TRBJ1-1|TRBV18|.|once
TGTGCCAGCTCACAGGACGGAGGGCGGGGCACTGAAGCTTTCTTT
CASSQDGGRGTEAFF
>TRBJ2-7|TRBV7-9|TRBD1|.
TGTGCCAGCAGCTTAGTCACAGGGGGATACGAGCAGTACTTC
CASSLVTGGYEQYF
>TRBJ1-2|TRBV4-3|.|.
TGCGCCAGCAGCCAAGACGCAGGGGTGGGTGGCTACACCTTC
CASSQDAGVGGYTF
>TRBJ2-7|TRBV6-1|TRBD1|.
TGTGCCAGCCATCCGGGACAGTCAAGCGAGCAGTACTTC
CASHPGQSSEQYF
>TRBJ1-1|TRBV4-1|.|.
TGCGCCAGCAGCCAGGAACGACAGAACACTGAAGCTTTCTTT
CASSQERQNTEAFF
>TRBJ1-2|TRBV19|TRBD1|.
TGTGCCAGTAGTATGCCGGACAGGAGCAATGGCTACACCTTC
CASSMPDRSNGYTF
>TRBJ1-5|TRBV6-8|TRBD1|.
TGTGCCAGCAGTTACTCGGACAGGAGCAATCAGCCCCAGCATTTT
CASSYSDRSNQPQHF
>TRBJ2-1|TRBV7-2|TRBD1|.
TGTGCCAGCAGCTTAGACCCCGGGACAGCAAATTATAGGGAGCAGTTCTTC
CASSLDPGTANYREQFF
>TRBJ2-3|TRBV4-2|TRBD2|.
TGTGCCAGCAGCCGCCATGGGACTAGCGGGAGTTCGGATACGCAGTATTTT
CASSRHGTSGSSDTQYF
>TRBJ2-1|TRBV2|TRBD2|once
TGTGCCAGCAGTGAAGGGCTAGCGGGAGGAGGTTGGGATGAGCAGTTCTTC
CASSEGLAGGGWDEQFF
>TRBJ2-2|TRBV6-5|.|.
TGTGCCAGCAGACAGGGAGCGAACACCGGGGAGCTGTTTTTT
CASRQGANTGELFF
>TRBJ1-6|TRBV5-1|.|.
TGCGCCAGCAGTCCTTTTACGGGGGAGCCCCTCCACTTT
CASSPFTGEPLHF
>TRBJ1-3|TRBV4-3|.|.
TGCGCCAGCAGCCAAGATTGGCAGGGGATTGGAAACACCATATATTTT
CASSQDWQGIGNTIYF
>TRBJ1-2|TRBV6-6|.|.
TGTGCCAGCAGTTACTCTGCACCCTCTAGTGGCTACACCTTC
CASSYSAPSSGYTF
>TRBJ2-6|TRBV6-6|.|.
TGTGCCAGTACTCGGGATTCTGGGGCCAACGTCCTGACTTTC
CASTRDSGANVLTF
>TRBJ1-3|TRBV7-9|.|few
TGTGCCAGCAGCCTTGCTGGAAACACCATATATTTT
CASSLAGNTIYF